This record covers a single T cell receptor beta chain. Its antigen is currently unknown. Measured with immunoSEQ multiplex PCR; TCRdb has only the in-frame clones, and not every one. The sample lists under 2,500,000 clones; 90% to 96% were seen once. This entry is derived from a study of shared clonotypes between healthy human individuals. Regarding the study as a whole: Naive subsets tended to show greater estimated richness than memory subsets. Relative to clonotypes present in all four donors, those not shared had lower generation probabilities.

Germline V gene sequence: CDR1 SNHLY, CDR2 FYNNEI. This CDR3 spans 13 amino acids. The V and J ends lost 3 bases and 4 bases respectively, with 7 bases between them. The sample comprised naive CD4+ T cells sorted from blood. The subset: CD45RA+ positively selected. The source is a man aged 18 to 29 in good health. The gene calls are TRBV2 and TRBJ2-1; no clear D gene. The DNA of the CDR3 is TGTGCCAGCAGTGATTTAAGATACAATGAGCAGTTCTTC. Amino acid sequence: CASSDLRYNEQFF.